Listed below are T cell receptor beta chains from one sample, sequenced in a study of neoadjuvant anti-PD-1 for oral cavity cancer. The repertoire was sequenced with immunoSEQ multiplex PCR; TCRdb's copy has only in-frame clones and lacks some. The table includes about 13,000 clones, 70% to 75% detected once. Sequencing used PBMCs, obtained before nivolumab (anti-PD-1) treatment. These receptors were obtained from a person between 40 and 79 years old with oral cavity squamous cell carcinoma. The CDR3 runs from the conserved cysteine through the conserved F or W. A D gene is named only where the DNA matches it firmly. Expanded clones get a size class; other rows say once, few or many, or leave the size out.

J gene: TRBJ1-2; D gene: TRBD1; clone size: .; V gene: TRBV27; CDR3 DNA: TGTGCCAGAGAGACGGACAGGGGGCGCGTTCGGGGCTACACCTTC; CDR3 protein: CARETDRGRVRGYTF
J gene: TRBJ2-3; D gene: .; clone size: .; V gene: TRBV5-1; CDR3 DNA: TGCGCCAGCAGCTCAGCTCAGGGATCAGATACGCAGTATTTT; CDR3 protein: CASSSAQGSDTQYF
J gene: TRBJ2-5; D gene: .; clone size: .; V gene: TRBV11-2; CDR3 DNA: TGTGCCAGCAGCTTAGACTCTAGCATTGAGACCCAGTACTTC; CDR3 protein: CASSLDSSIETQYF
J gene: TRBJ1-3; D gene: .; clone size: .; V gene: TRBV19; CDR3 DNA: TGTGCCAGTAGTATAGATCACGGGTTCTCTGGAAACACCATATATTTT; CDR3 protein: CASSIDHGFSGNTIYF
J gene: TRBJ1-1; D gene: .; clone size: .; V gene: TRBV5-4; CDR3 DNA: TGTGCCAGCAGCTCCTCGACACAGGCTTTCTTT; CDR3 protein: CASSSSTQAFF
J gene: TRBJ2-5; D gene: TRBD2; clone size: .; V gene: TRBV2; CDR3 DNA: TGTGCCAGCAGGGGACTAGCGGTCCAAGAGACCCAGTACTTC; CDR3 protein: CASRGLAVQETQYF
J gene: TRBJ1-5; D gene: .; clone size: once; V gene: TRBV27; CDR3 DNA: TGTGCCAGCAGGGCCATTGTGGGGGGAAGCAATCAGCCCCAGCATTTT; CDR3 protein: CASRAIVGGSNQPQHF
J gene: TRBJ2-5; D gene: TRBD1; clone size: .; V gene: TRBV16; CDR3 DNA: TGTGCCAGCAGCCAATCGGCTCCGACAGGGCGGGCGGAGACCCAGTACTTC; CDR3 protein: CASSQSAPTGRAETQYF
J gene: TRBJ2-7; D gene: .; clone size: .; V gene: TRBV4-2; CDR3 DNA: TGTGCCAGCAGCCAAGTCAAAGGGACCGAGCAGTACTTC; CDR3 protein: CASSQVKGTEQYF
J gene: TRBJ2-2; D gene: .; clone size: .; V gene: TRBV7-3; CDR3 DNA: TGTGCCAGCAGCTTAAACAGGAACACCGGGGAGCTGTTTTTT; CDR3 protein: CASSLNRNTGELFF
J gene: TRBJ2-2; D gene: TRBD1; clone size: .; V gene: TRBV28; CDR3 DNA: TGTGCCAGCACACAGGGGCCCGGGGAGCTGTTTTTT; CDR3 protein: CASTQGPGELFF
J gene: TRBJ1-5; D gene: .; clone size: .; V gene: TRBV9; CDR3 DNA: TGTGCCAGCAGCGTAGAGGGCAATGGCAATCAGCCCCAGCATTTT; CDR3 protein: CASSVEGNGNQPQHF
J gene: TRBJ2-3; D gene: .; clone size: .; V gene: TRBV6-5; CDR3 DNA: TGTGCCAGCACGGGGACCGCGGTAACAGATACGCAGTATTTT; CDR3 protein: CASTGTAVTDTQYF
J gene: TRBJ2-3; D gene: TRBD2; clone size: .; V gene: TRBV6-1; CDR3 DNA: TGTGCCAGCAATTCTCTTAGCGGGGAGACAGATACGCAGTATTTT; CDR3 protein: CASNSLSGETDTQYF
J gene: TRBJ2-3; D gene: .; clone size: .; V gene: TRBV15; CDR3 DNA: TGTGCCACCAGCAGAGACAGGGGTAGCACAGATACGCAGTATTTT; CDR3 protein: CATSRDRGSTDTQYF
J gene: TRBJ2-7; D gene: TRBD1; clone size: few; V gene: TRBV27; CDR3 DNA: TGTGCCAGCAGTTCCTGGGACAGGGGGCTCTACGAGCAGTACTTC; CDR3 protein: CASSSWDRGLYEQYF
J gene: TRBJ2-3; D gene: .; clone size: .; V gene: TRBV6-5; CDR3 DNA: TGTGCCAGCAGTTATCAGGGCTCCACAGATACGCAGTATTTT; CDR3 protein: CASSYQGSTDTQYF
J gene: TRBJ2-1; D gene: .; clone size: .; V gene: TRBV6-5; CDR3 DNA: TGTGCCAGCAGTTCCCATTCAATTACCTCCTACAATGAGCAGTTCTTC; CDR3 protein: CASSSHSITSYNEQFF
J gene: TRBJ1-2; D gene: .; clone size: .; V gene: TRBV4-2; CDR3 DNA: TGTGCCAGCAGCACCTTCGGGGGTAAAAGGGATGGCTACACCTTC; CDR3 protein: CASSTFGGKRDGYTF
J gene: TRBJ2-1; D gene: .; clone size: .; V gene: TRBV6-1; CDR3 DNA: TGTGCCAGCAGTCCTACAGGTGATAATGAGCAGTTCTTC; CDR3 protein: CASSPTGDNEQFF